This T cell receptor beta chain was identified during a study of cytomegalovirus exposure and HLA in healthy donors. Study findings and constraints: Later work showed greater clonal expansion in HLA-associated TCR beta chains than in equally common others.

Germline V lookup: CDR1 MDHEN, CDR2 SYDVKM. Trimming cost V 7 bases and J 6 bases; bases outside gene matches: 8. The CDR3 length is 13 residues. For this clone: Its antigen is as yet unknown.

The PCR ran on 60 Vbeta and 13 Jbeta primers. Sequenced by immunoSEQ multiplex PCR; TCRdb stores in-frame clones only, minus some. The sample records some 130,000 clones, around three quarters being singletons. Sequencing input: PBMCs. The TCR comes from a man aged 35-49 years in good health and CMV-seronegative. The chain is built from TRBV28 and TRBJ1-2; 7 bases line up with TRBD1. Here the CDR3 DNA reads TGTGCCAGCAAACAGGGGTGGGGGGATGGCTACACCTTC. Protein sequence: CASKQGWGDGYTF.